This T cell receptor (beta chain) was recorded in a study of T-cell memory formation after mild COVID-19. MiXCR, applied by TCRdb to the 5' RACE reads, yields one record per CDR3 protein. The sample lists 350,000 or so distinct CDR3 sequences; 20% to 25% were seen once. Findings and caveats of the study: Memory from before infection featured some responding clones, which suggests cross-reactive memory joined. CD4+ contracting clones lay mainly in CM and EM, CD8+ ones in EMRA.

Concerning this clonotype itself: Its target is not known.

Germline V gene data show CDR1 as MNHNS and CDR2 as SASEGT. Trimming left V 11 bases short and J 4 bases short, with 14 bases between. The CDR3 is made up of 13 amino acids. The chain joins TRBV6-1 to TRBJ2-2; possibly TRBD2 for D (6 bases). This TCR came from a man younger than 30 who had mild COVID-19 (a few samples of this study predate the infection). Cell type and time point are not known. Sequenced material: PBMCs or a T cell subset sorted from them (not recorded which). CDR3 in amino acids: CAGGLGGTGELFF. Written as DNA, the CDR3 is TGTGCCGGGGGACTTGGGGGCACCGGGGAGCTGTTTTTT.